The T cell receptor beta chain described here comes from a study of CD8+CD57+ T cells in acquired aplastic anemia. Whole-study context: DNA per sorted CD4+ or CD8+ sample ranged about 0.2 to 30 ug, averaging 3.2 ug. Mean read depth for CD4+ cells from healthy donors was approximately 10 million. Notes on the study in general: CD8+ Simpson's diversity did not differ significantly between patients and controls. Patients and controls shared 25 to 30 CD8+ CDR3 sequences, highly expressed in patients.

The CDR3 contains 14 residues. Germline lookup yields CDR1 SGDLS and CDR2 YYNGEE. The junction had 4 bases not matched to a gene; V was cut back by 4 bases and J by 3 bases. This clonotype was observed at least ten times. Its antigen is currently unknown. TCR beta VDJ and CDR3 profiling used genomic DNA as template. MiXCR, applied by TCRdb to the reads, yields one record per CDR3 protein. This sample has hundreds of thousands of distinct CDR3 sequences, with around 68% found just once. Sequences were obtained from sorted CD4+, CD8+, or CD8+CD57+ T cells (not recorded which) from PBMCs. The source of this sequence is a human donor in good health, serving as a control. This rearrangement joins TRBV9 to TRBJ2-1; 7 nucleotides agree with TRBD2. The CDR3 spells CASSPRTSYNEQFF. The CDR3 DNA reads as TGTGCCAGCAGCCCCAGGACTAGCTACAATGAGCAGTTCTTC.